The 2 T cell receptor beta chains below were found in one sample sequenced in a study of T-cell reconstitution after alpha-beta-depleted transplantation in children. The authors prepared the TCRbeta library with unique molecular identifiers. TCRdb re-analysed the PCR reads in MiXCR, keeping a single row per CDR3 protein. The sample consists of about 100,000 distinct CDR3 sequences, roughly 7.2% of them appearing once. Material: PBMCs, obtained before TCRalphabeta/CD19-depleted stem cell transplant. These receptors originate from a boy aged 2 to 10 with acute lymphoblastic leukemia, due to receive a stem cell transplant.

This clonotype was counted between two and nine times. The rearrangement uses TRBV6-5 and TRBJ2-5; TRBD1 is a possible D gene (5 bases). The CDR3 runs 12 residues. Germline CDR1 MNHEY, CDR2 SVGAGI. V was clipped by 6 bases and J by 5 bases, with 10 bases between them. CDR3 in DNA: TGTGCCAGCAGGCAGGGATGGGAGACCCAGTACTTC. The encoded protein is CASRQGWETQYF.

In its sample, this clonotype was seen many times. The V call is TRBV10-2, the J call TRBJ2-1; D is uncertain. The V end lost 5 bases, the J end lost 0 bases, and 11 bases lay between the germline ends. This CDR3 spans 15 amino acids. Germline V gives CDR1 WSHSY, CDR2 SAAADI. The CDR3 here is CASSRLTSSYNEQFF. CDR3 nucleotide sequence: TGCGCCAGCAGTCGGCTGACGAGCTCCTACAATGAGCAGTTCTTC.